This T cell receptor beta chain was retrieved from a study of technical replicates of blood from a few donors. The germline V and J ends were trimmed by 0 bases and 1 base, with 9 bases remaining between them. Germline-derived CDR1 and CDR2 are MNHEY and SVGAGI. The CDR3 totals 15 residues. Sequencing was performed with immunoSEQ multiplex PCR; in TCRdb, only in-frame clones are kept and a portion is missing. This table has about 70,000 clones, almost 99% appearing once. Sequences were obtained from T cells isolated from PBMCs. This sequence was found in a human donor in good health. This chain joins TRBV6-5 and TRBJ1-1; D is perhaps TRBD1 (5 bases). The CDR3 DNA reads as TGTGCCAGCAGTTACTCAGGGGCTACGAACACTGAAGCTTTCTTT. This gives the protein CASSYSGATNTEAFF.